The sequence of this TCR beta chain was determined in a study of a mutant IDH1 vaccine in newly diagnosed glioma. At the level of the study: Before enrollment, the patients had been treated with radiotherapy alone, temozolomide alone, or both together. Most of them had received both.

Per germline, CDR1 SGHRS and CDR2 YFSETQ. CDR3 length: 15 residues. Trimming stripped 3 bases from V and 5 bases from J, with 14 bases between. On this clone: Its target is unknown.

Time point defined: week 11, during vaccination. Doses comprised 300 ug of mutant IDH1 20-mer peptide each, plus topical imiquimod. Here immunoSEQ multiplex PCR was the method, and the copy in TCRdb shows in-frame clones only, minus some. The table includes 31,000 or so clones, roughly 78% detected once. The chain is built from TRBV5-1 and TRBJ2-2; D is perhaps TRBD2 (6 bases). Sequenced here: PBMCs, sampled from a glioma patient whose treatment included an IDH1 peptide vaccine. This sequence was found in a man aged 30-40 years with glioma. In DNA, the CDR3 is TGCGCCAGCAGCTCGACCCAAGGAGGGACCGGGGAGCTGTTTTTT. Encoded protein: CASSSTQGGTGELFF.